This TCR beta chain was profiled in a study of shared clonotypes between healthy human individuals. The CDR3 consists of 15 residues. Trimming cost V 4 bases and J 0 bases, with 10 bases left between them. The germline V gene encodes CDR1 MDHEN and CDR2 SYDVKM. It was across several immunoSEQ plates that each subset's genomic DNA was evenly split. The method was immunoSEQ multiplex PCR; TCRdb's version includes in-frame clones alone and lacks a portion of them. The sample has approximately 1.5 million clones, approximately 98% seen once. Findings and limits, study-wide: A few donors had around 5% of their naive CD4 clonotypes in common.

A note on this clone: Its cognate antigen is unknown.

J is TRBJ1-3 and V is TRBV28; D is uncertain. Sequencing was done on a sample of naive CD4+ T cells sorted from blood. Described subset: CD45RA+ positively selected. This TCR was recovered from a man aged 25 to 40 in good health. The CDR3 coding sequence is TGTGCCAGCAGTTCCCCAGGAAACTCTGGAAACACCATATATTTT. Translating it yields CASSSPGNSGNTIYF.